These T cell receptor beta chains were read from a single sample in a study of T cell responses to AZD1222 COVID-19 vaccine. Assay: immunoSEQ multiplex PCR; the TCRdb copy retains only in-frame clones and omits some. This sample has 130,000 or so clones; around 90% occur once, and the top ten carry about 2.1%. The sample here was peripheral blood, taken 28 days after the second AZD1222 dose. The receptors shown here come from an adult who received the AZD1222 COVID-19 vaccine. Each CDR3 is given with its conserved first and last residue. The order of the fields is V gene, clone size, J gene, D gene, CDR3 protein, CDR3 DNA. D genes are given only for firm matches. The size entry is marked missing in some rows and otherwise reads once, few, many or a size class.

>TRBV19|.|TRBJ2-5|TRBD2
CASSIGGLAPLQETQYF
TGTGCCAGTAGTATAGGTGGACTAGCGCCCTTGCAAGAGACCCAGTACTTC
>TRBV29-1|.|TRBJ1-2|.
CSVDRESYGYTF
TGCAGCGTTGACCGCGAGAGCTATGGCTACACCTTC
>TRBV10-3|.|TRBJ2-6|.
CAISRVLGADGANVLTF
TGTGCCATCAGCCGGGTTTTGGGGGCGGATGGGGCCAACGTCCTGACTTTC
>TRBV4-1|.|TRBJ1-1|.
CASSQQGRGTEAFF
TGCGCCAGCAGCCAGCAGGGGCGGGGGACTGAAGCTTTCTTT
>TRBV15|.|TRBJ2-3|.
CATSRDFGGTADTQYF
TGTGCCACCAGCAGAGATTTTGGCGGGACCGCAGATACGCAGTATTTT
>TRBV5-8|.|TRBJ1-4|TRBD1
CASIRTGTNEKLFF
TGTGCCAGCATCCGGACAGGGACTAATGAAAAACTGTTTTTT
>TRBV5-1|.|TRBJ2-1|.
CASSSGTLGNEQFF
TGCGCCAGCAGCTCCGGGACTCTCGGCAATGAGCAGTTCTTC
>TRBV9|.|TRBJ2-3|TRBD2
CASSVAAAGGGTDTQYF
TGTGCCAGCAGCGTCGCCGCTGCGGGGGGTGGCACAGATACGCAGTATTTT
>TRBV6-5|.|TRBJ1-4|TRBD1
CASSRQGASEKLFF
TGTGCCAGCAGCCGACAGGGGGCAAGTGAAAAACTGTTTTTT
>TRBV19|.|TRBJ2-7|TRBD2
CASSIRIAGTYEQYF
TGTGCCAGTAGTATTCGGATAGCGGGGACCTACGAGCAGTACTTC
>TRBV28|.|TRBJ1-2|.
CASSLERGYTF
TGTGCCAGCAGTTTAGAGAGGGGCTACACCTTC
>TRBV3-1/TRBV3-2|.|TRBJ1-1|.
CASSRGSEAFF
TGTGCCAGCAGCCGGGGATCTGAAGCTTTCTTT
>TRBV27|.|TRBJ2-3|TRBD2
CASRTGGDTQYF
TGTGCCAGCAGGACGGGGGGAGATACGCAGTATTTT
>TRBV4-3|.|TRBJ1-2|TRBD1
CASSQAGGVYGYTF
TGCGCCAGCAGCCAGGCAGGGGGCGTCTATGGCTACACCTTC
>TRBV4-1|.|TRBJ2-5|.
CASSQIGGLRETQYF
TGCGCCAGCAGCCAGATAGGCGGGCTTCGAGAGACCCAGTACTTC
>TRBV19|.|TRBJ2-1|.
CASSIGKTIRKVNEQFF
TGTGCCAGTAGTATAGGAAAGACTATCCGGAAGGTCAATGAGCAGTTCTTC
>TRBV6-6|.|TRBJ1-2|.
CASSGGTDGYTF
TGTGCCAGCAGTGGGGGGACGGATGGCTACACCTTC
>TRBV5-1|.|TRBJ2-5|.
CASSLERGEETQYF
TGCGCCAGCAGCTTGGAACGCGGGGAAGAGACCCAGTACTTC
>TRBV7-8|.|TRBJ1-2|.
CASSPRTAANYGYTF
TGTGCCAGCAGCCCGAGGACAGCCGCTAACTATGGCTACACCTTC
>TRBV30|.|TRBJ2-7|TRBD1
CAWSPGTGSGEQYF
TGTGCCTGGAGTCCAGGGACAGGGTCGGGCGAGCAGTACTTC
>TRBV2|.|TRBJ1-5|TRBD1
CASSPGQGGSQPQHF
TGTGCCAGCTCCCCAGGACAGGGAGGAAGCCAGCCCCAGCATTTT
>TRBV21-1|.|TRBJ1-1|.
CASSALGGYTEAFF
TGTGCCAGCAGCGCCTTGGGGGGTTACACTGAAGCTTTCTTT
>TRBV19|.|TRBJ1-2|.
CASSITGARYGYTF
TGTGCCAGTAGTATTACGGGGGCCCGGTATGGCTACACCTTC
>TRBV10-1|.|TRBJ1-4|.
CASYSRQTNEKLFF
TGCGCCAGCTACTCAAGGCAGACAAATGAAAAACTGTTTTTT
>TRBV5-1|medium-sized|TRBJ2-3|.
CASSPDSITDTQYF
TGCGCCAGCAGCCCTGACTCAATCACAGATACGCAGTATTTT
>TRBV23-1|.|TRBJ1-2|.
CASSQSPGNGYTF
TGCGCCAGCAGTCAAAGTCCCGGGAATGGCTACACCTTC
>TRBV7-9|.|TRBJ1-4|TRBD1
CASSLRDSNEKLFF
TGTGCCAGCAGCTTAAGGGACAGCAATGAAAAACTGTTTTTT
>TRBV3-1/TRBV3-2|.|TRBJ1-1|TRBD1
CASSQAAGQGNTEAFF
TGTGCCAGCAGCCAAGCTGCCGGACAGGGGAACACTGAAGCTTTCTTT